This TCR beta chain was retrieved from a study of blood T cell repertoires in COVID-19. The overall study: COVID-19 samples collected from the United States, Italy and Spain covered acute and convalescent phases.

The CDR3 spans 14 residues. Germline assignment: CDR1 SGHTA and CDR2 FQGTGA. The ends were cut back, 2 bases at V and 5 bases at J, with 12 bases in the middle. In the original analysis: Amplification of reference gene primers provided the estimated nucleated cell counts. TCRdb's copy holds only in-frame clones and misses some; the assay was immunoSEQ multiplex PCR. V and J calls and clone size are those listed in that table; D and trimming were worked out from the DNA. The table has under 200,000 clones, roughly 82% seen once. This clone was seen once. The receptor comes from a man in his forties with acute COVID-19. The sample was PBMCs or T cells enriched from blood (not recorded which). This chain uses TRBV7-3 with TRBJ1-1; no clear D. CDR3 nucleotide sequence: TGTGCCAGCAGCTTAGAGCGGGGTAAAACTGAAGCTTTCTTT. The encoded protein is CASSLERGKTEAFF. The whole variable domain, remainder taken from reference TRBV7-3 and TRBJ1-1, is GAGVSQTPSNKVTEKGKYVELRCDPISGHTALYWYRQSLGQGPEFLIYFQGTGAADDSGLPNDRFFAVRPEGSVSTLKIQRTERGDSAVYLCASSLERGKTEAFFGQGTRLTVV.